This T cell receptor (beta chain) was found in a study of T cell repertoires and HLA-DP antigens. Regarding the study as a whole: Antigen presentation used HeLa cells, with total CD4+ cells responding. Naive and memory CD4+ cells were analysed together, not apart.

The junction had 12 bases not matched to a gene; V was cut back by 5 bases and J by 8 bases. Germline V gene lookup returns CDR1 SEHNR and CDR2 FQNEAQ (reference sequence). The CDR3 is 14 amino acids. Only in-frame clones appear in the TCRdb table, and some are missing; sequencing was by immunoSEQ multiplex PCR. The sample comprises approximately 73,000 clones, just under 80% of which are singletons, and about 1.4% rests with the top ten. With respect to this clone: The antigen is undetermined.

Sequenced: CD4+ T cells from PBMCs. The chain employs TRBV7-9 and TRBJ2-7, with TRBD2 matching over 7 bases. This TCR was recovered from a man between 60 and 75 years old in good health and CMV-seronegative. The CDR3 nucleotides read TGTGCCAGCAGCCCCACGGGCCTTAGCGGGCAGCAGTACTTC. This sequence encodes CASSPTGLSGQQYF.